This T cell receptor (beta chain) was documented in a study of T cell changes during pregnancy in multiple sclerosis. The CDR3 has 16 residues. The ends lost 6 bases at V and 4 bases at J; junction bases unmatched: 9. The germline gives CDR1 KGHSH, CDR2 LQKENI. Some clones are missing from TCRdb's copy, which holds only in-frame ones; the method was immunoSEQ multiplex PCR. The sample consists of approximately 72,000 clones, around nine tenths of them appearing once. The specimen was peripheral blood, collected in the first trimester of pregnancy. The clonotype comes from a female donor in good health, enrolled as a control in a pregnancy study. The chain combines TRBV18 with TRBJ2-5; 12 bases line up with TRBD2. The CDR3 protein is CASSLLAGGGGETQYF. As DNA, the CDR3 is TGTGCCAGCTCCCTACTAGCGGGAGGAGGTGGAGAGACCCAGTACTTC.